This TCR beta chain was sequenced in a study of Ad26.COV2.S vaccination and SARS-CoV-2 variants. Repertoires were generated with immunoSEQ multiplex PCR, while TCRdb's copy carries only in-frame clones and drops some. The repertoire holds hundreds of thousands of clones, with roughly 90% as singletons. A note on this clone: Its specificity is not known. This specimen includes other DNA sequences encoding the same CDR3.

Described treatment: some 20 received Ad26.COV2.S at low or high dose, single or two shots; 5 received placebo; per-sample allocation not given. Samples were taken on day 63 after the first vaccine or placebo injection. The study, taken as a whole, reports: Placebo recipients had lower spike-specific TCR breadth than vaccine recipients.

The CDR3 spans 15 residues. The germline V gene has CDR1 SGHDT and CDR2 YYEEEE. The J segment lost 1 base and the V segment lost 4 bases, leaving 5 bases of the junction unmatched. The chain joins TRBV5-6 to TRBJ2-1; TRBD2 matches 7 bases. Sequencing used peripheral blood, obtained in a trial of Ad26.COV2.S vaccine versus placebo. The receptor was isolated from a person between 18 and 60 years old who received the Ad26.COV2.S COVID-19 vaccine or a placebo. CDR3 DNA: TGTGCCAGCAGCCTTGCGGGGGTTTCCTACAATGAGCAGTTCTTC. Translation: CASSLAGVSYNEQFF.